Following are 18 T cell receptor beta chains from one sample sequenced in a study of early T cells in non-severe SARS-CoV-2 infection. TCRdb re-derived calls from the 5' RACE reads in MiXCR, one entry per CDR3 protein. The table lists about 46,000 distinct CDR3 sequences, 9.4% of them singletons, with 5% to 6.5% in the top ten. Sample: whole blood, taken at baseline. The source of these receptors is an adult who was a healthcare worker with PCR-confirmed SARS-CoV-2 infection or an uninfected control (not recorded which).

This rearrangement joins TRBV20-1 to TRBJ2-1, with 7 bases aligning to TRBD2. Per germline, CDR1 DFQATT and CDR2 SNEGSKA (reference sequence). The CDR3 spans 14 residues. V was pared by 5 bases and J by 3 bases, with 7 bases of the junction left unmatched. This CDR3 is CSAVPLAVYNEQFF. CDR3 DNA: TGCAGTGCTGTACCGCTAGCGGTCTACAATGAGCAGTTCTTC.

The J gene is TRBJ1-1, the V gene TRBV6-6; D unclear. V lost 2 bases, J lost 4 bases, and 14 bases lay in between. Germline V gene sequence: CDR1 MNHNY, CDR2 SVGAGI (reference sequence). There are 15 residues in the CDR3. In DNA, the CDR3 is TGTGCCAGCAGTTACGAAGTGGCCCTGGGCACTGAAGCTTTCTTT. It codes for CASSYEVALGTEAFF.

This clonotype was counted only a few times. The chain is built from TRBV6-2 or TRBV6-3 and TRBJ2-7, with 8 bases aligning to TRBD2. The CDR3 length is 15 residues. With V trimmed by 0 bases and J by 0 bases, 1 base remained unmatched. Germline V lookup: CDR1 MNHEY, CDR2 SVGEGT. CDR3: CASSYSLAGSYEQYF. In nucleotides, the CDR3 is TGTGCCAGCAGTTACTCGCTAGCGGGCTCCTACGAGCAGTACTTC.

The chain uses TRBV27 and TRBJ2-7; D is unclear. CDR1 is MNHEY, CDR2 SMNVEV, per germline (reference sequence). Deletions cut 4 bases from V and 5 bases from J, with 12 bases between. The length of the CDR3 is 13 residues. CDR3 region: CASSSPWSHEQYF. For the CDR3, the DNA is TGTGCCAGCAGTTCACCTTGGAGTCACGAGCAGTACTTC.

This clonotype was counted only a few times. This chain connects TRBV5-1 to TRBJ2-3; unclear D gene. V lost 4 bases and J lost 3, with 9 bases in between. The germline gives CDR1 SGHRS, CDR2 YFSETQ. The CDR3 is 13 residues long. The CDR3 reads CASSPSVTDTQYF. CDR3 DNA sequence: TGCGCCAGCAGCCCGTCAGTAACAGATACGCAGTATTTT.

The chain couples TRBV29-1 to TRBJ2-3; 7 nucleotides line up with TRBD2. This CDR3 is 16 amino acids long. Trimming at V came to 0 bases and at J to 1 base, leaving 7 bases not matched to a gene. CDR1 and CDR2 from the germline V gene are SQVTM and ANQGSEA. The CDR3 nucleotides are TGCAGCGTTGAAGATAAGTACGGGAGGCGCACAGATACGCAGTATTTT. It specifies CSVEDKYGRRTDTQYF.

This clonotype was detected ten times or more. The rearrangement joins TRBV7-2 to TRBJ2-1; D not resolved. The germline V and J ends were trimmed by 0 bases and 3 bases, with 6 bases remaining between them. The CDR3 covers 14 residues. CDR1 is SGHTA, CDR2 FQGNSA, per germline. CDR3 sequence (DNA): TGTGCCAGCAGCTTAGCGTCCAACTACAATGAGCAGTTCTTC. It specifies CASSLASNYNEQFF.

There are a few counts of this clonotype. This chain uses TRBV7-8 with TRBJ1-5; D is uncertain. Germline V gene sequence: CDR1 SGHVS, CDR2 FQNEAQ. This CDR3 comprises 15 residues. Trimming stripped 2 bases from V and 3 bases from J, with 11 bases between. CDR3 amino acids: CASSLSAFSNQPQHF. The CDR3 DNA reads TGTGCCAGCAGCTTATCGGCCTTCTCCAATCAGCCCCAGCATTTT.

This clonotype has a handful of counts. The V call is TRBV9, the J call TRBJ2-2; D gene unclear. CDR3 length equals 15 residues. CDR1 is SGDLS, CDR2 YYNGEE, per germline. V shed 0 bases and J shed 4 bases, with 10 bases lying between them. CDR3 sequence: CASSVEFSATGELFF. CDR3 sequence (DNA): TGTGCCAGCAGCGTAGAGTTCTCAGCCACCGGGGAGCTGTTTTTT.

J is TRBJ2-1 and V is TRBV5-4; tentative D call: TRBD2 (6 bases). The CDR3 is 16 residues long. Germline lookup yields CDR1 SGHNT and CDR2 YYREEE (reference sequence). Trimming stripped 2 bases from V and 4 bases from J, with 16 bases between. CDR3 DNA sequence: TGTGCCAGCAGCTTATCCCTAGGAGGGAGATACAATGAGCAGTTCTTC. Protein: CASSLSLGGRYNEQFF.

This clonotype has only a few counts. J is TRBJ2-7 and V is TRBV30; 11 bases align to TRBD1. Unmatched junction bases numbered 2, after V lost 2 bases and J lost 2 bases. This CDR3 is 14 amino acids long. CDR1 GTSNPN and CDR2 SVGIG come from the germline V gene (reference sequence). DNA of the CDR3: TGTGCCTGGAGTATGGGACAGGGGGCCTACGAGCAGTACTTC. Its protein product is CAWSMGQGAYEQYF. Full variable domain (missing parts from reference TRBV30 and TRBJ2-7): SQTIHQWPATLVQPVGSPLSLECTVEGTSNPNLYWYRQAAGRGLQLLFYSVGIGQISSEVPQNLSASRPQDRQFILSSKKLLLSDSGFYLCAWSMGQGAYEQYFGPGTRLTVT.

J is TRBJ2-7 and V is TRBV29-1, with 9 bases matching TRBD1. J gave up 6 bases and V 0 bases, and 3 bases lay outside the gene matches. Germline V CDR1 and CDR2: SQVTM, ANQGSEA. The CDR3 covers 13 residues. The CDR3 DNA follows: TGCAGCGTTGAAGATCGGGACAGGGCCGAGCAGTACTTC. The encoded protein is CSVEDRDRAEQYF.

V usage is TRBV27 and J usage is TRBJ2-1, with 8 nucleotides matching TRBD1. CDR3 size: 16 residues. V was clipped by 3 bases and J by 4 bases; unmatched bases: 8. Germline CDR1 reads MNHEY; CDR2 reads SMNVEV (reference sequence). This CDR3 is CASSFPVGTGYNEQFF. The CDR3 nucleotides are TGTGCCAGCAGTTTCCCTGTAGGGACAGGTTACAATGAGCAGTTCTTC.

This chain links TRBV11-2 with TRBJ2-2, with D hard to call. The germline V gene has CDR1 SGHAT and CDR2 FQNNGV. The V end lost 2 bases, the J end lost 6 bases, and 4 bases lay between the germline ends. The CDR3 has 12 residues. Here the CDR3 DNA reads TGTGCCAGCAGCTTAATTTCCGGGGAGCTGTTTTTT. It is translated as CASSLISGELFF. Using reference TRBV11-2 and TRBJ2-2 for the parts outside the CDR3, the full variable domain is EAGVAQSPRYKIIEKRQSVAFWCNPISGHATLYWYQQILGQGPKLLIQFQNNGVVDDSQLPKDRFSAERLKGVDSTLKIQPAKLEDSAVYLCASSLISGELFFGEGSRLTVL.

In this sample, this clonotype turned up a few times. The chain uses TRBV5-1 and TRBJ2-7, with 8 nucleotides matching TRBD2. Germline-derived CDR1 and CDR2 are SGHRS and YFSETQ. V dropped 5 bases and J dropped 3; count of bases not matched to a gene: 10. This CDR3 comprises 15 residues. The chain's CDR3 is CASRLDSGSLYEQYF. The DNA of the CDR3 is TGCGCCAGCAGGTTAGACAGCGGGAGCCTCTACGAGCAGTACTTC.

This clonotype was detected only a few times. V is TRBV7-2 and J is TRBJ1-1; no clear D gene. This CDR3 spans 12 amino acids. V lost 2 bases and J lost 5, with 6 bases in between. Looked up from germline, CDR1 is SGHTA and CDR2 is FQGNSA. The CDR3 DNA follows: TGTGCCAGCAGCTTATGGTCGACTGAAGCTTTCTTT. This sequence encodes CASSLWSTEAFF.

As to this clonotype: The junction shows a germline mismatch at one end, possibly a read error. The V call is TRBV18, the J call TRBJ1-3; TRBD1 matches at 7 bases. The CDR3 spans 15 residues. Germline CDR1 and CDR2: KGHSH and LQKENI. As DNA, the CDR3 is TGTACCAGCTCACCTGGGGACAGAACCGGAAACACCATATATTTT. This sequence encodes CTSSPGDRTGNTIYF. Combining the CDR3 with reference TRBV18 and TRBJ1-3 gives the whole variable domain NAGVMQNPRHLVRRRGQEARLRCSPMKGHSHVYWYRQLPEEGLKFMVYLQKENIIDESGMPKERFSAEFPKEGPSILRIQQVVRGDSAAYFCTSSPGDRTGNTIYFGEGSWLTVV.

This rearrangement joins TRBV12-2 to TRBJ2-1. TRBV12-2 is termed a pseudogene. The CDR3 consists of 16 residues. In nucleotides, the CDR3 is TGTGCAAGTCGCTCAGACCCCACGGAAAACTACAATGAGCAGTTCTTC. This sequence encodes CASRSDPTENYNEQFF.